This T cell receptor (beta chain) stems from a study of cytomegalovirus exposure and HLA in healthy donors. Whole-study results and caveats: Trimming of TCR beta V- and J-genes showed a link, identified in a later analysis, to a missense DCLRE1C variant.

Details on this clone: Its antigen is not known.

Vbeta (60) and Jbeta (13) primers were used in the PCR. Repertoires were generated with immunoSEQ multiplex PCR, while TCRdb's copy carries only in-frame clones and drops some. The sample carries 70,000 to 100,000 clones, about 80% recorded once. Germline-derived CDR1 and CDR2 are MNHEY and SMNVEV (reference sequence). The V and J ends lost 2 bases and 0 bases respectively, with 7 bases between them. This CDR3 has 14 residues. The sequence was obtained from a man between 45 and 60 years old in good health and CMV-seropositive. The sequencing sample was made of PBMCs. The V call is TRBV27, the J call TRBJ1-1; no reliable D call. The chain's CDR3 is CASSLGPLNTEAFF. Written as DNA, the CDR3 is TGTGCCAGCAGTTTAGGGCCACTGAACACTGAAGCTTTCTTT.